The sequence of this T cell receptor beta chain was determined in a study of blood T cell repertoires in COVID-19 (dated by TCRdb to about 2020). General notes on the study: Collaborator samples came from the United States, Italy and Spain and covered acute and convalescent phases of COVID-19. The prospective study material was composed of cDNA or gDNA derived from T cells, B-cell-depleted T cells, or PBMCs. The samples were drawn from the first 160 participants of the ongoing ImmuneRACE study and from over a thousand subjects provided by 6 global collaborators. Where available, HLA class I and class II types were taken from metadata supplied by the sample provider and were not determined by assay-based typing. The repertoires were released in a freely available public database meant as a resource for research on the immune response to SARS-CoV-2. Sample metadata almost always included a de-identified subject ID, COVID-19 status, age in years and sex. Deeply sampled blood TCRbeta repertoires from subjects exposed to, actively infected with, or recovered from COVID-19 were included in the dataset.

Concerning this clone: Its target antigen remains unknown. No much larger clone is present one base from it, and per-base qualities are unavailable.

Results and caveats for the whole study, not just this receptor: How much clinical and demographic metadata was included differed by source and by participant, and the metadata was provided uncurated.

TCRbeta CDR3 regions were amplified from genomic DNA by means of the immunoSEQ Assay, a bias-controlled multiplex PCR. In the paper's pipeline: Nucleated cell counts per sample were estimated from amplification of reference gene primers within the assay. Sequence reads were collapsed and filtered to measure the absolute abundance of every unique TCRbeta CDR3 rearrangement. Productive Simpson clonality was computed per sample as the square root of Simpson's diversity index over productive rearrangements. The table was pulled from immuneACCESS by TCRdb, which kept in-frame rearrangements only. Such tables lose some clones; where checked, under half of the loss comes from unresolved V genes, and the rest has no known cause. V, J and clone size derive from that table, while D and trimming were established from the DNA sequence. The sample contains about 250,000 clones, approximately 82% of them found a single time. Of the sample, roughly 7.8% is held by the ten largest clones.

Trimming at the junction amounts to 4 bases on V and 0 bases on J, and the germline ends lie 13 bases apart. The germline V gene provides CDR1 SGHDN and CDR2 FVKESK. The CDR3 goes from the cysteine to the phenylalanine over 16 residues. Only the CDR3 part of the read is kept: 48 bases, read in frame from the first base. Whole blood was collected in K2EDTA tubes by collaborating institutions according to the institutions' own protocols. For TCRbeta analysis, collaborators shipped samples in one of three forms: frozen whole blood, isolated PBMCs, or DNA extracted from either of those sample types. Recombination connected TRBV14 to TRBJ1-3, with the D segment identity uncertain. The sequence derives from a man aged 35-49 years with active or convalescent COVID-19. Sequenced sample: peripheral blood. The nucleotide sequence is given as TGTGCCAGCAGCCCCCTGACTGCTAGCTCTGGAAACACCATATATTTT. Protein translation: CASSPLTASSGNTIYF. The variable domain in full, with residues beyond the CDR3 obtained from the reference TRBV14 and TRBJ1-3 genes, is EAGVTQFPSHSVIEKGQTVTLRCDPISGHDNLYWYRRVMGKEIKFLLHFVKESKQDESGMPNNRFLAERTGGTYSTLKVQPAELEDSGVYFCASSPLTASSGNTIYFGEGSWLTVV.